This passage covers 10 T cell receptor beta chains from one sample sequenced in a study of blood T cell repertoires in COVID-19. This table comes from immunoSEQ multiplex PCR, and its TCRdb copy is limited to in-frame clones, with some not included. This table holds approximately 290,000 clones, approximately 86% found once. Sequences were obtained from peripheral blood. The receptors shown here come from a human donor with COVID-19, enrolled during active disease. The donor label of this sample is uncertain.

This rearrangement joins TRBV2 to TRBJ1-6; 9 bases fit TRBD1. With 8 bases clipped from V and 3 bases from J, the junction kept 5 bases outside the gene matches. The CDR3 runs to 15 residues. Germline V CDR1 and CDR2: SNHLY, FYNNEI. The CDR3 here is CASRTGENYNSPLHF. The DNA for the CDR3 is TGTGCCAGCCGGACAGGGGAAAACTATAATTCACCCCTCCACTTT.

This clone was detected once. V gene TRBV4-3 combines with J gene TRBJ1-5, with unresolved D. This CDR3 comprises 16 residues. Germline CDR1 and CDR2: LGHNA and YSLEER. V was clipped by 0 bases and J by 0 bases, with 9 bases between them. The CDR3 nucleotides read TGCGCCAGCAGCCAAGATCTGGCCAGTAGCAATCAGCCCCAGCATTTT. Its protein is CASSQDLASSNQPQHF.

This CDR3 reads CASSTRQGGNQPQHF. The CDR3 nucleotides read TGTGCCAGTAGTACGAGACAGGGGGGGAATCAGCCCCAGCATTTT. The chain joins TRBV19 to TRBJ1-5; 9 bases fit TRBD1. Germline loops: CDR1 LNHDA, CDR2 SQIVND (reference sequence). The CDR3 runs to 15 residues. The J segment lost 4 bases and the V segment lost 4 bases, leaving 5 bases of the junction unmatched.

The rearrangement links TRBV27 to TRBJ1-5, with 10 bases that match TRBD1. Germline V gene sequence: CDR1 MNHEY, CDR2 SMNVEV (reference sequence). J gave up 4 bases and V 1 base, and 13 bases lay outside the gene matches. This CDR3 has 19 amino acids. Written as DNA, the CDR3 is TGTGCCAGCAGTTTATTTGGGACCGGGACAGGGGCCACTAATCAGCCCCAGCATTTT. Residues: CASSLFGTGTGATNQPQHF.

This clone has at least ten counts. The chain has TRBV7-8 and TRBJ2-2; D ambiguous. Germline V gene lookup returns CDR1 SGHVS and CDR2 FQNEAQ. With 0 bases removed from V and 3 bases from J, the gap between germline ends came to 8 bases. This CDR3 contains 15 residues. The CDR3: CASSLALSYTGELFF. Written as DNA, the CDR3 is TGTGCCAGCAGCTTAGCGTTGTCCTACACCGGGGAGCTGTTTTTT.

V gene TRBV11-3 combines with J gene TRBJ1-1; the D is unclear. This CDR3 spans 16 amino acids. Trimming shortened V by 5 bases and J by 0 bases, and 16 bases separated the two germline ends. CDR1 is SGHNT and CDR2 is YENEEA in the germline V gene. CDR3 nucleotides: TGTGCCAGCAGCCCGGGAGGAACAGCAATGAACACTGAAGCTTTCTTT. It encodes CASSPGGTAMNTEAFF. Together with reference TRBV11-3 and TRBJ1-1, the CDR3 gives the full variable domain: EAGVVQSPRYKIIEKKQPVAFWCNPISGHNTLYWYLQNLGQGPELLIRYENEEAVDDSQLPKDRFSAERLKGVDSTLKIQPAELGDSAVYLCASSPGGTAMNTEAFFGQGTRLTVV.

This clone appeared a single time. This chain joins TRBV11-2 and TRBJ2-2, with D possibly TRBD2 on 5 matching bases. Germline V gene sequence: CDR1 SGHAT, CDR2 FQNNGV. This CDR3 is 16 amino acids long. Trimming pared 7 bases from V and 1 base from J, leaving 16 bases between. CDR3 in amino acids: CASKPPGNLNTGELFF. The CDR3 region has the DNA TGTGCCAGCAAACCACCCGGGAATCTGAACACCGGGGAGCTGTTTTTT. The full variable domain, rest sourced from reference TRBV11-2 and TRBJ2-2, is EAGVAQSPRYKIIEKRQSVAFWCNPISGHATLYWYQQILGQGPKLLIQFQNNGVVDDSQLPKDRFSAERLKGVDSTLKIQPAKLEDSAVYLCASKPPGNLNTGELFFGEGSRLTVL.

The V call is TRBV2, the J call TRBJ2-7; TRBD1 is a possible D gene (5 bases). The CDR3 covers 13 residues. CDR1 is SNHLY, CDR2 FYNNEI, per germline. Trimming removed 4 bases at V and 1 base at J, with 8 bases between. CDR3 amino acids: CASSGQRSYEQYF. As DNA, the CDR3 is TGTGCCAGCAGTGGACAGAGATCCTACGAGCAGTACTTC.

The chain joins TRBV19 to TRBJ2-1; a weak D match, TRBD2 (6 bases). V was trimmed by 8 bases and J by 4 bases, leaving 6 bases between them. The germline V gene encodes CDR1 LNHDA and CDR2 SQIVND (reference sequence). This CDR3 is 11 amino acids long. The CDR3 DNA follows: TGTGCCAGTGGGGGGTACAATGAGCAGTTCTTC. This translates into CASGGYNEQFF.

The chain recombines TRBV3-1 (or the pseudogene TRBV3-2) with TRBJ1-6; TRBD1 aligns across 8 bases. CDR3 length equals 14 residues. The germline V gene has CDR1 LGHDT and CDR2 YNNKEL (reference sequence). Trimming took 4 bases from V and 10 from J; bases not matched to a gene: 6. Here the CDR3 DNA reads TGTGCCAGCAGCCTGGACAGGGTGGGCTCACCCCTCCACTTT. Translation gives CASSLDRVGSPLHF.